The present T cell receptor (beta chain) was sequenced within a study of CD4 T cells in relation to SARS-CoV-2 and coronaviruses. For the study at large: The restricting HLA molecule for shared crossreactive spike epitopes was mapped.

Unexposed donor CD4+ T cells date from about 2011-2019, before the COVID-19 pandemic. In the case of this clone: Its antigen is unidentified.

Overall study results and limits: This crossreactivity analysis covered spike protein alone, no other viral proteins. Each donor contributed either pre-pandemic or post-infection samples, not both. The assay detects memory recall responses, not culture-primed primary responses.

Clones were read by immunoSEQ multiplex PCR, and TCRdb kept only the in-frame ones, dropping some. Counted here are 55,000 to 75,000 clones, about 89% occurring once; the ten biggest clones make up around 1.7%. Sequencing used memory CD4+ T cells from PBMCs. The sequence was obtained from a human donor in good health.

CDR3 bases: TGTGCCAGCAGCGTAGGCTTCACCGACTATGGCTACACCTTC. Translating it yields CASSVGFTDYGYTF. The genes are TRBV9 and TRBJ1-2; D gene unclear. Germline assignment: CDR1 SGDLS and CDR2 YYNGEE. Trimming shortened V by 0 bases and J by 3 bases, and 9 bases separated the two germline ends. The CDR3 sequence is 14 residues long.